Below, 10 T cell receptor beta chains from the same sample are listed, as sequenced in a study of T cell repertoires in cytomegalovirus infection. One entry per CDR3 protein results from TCRdb running MiXCR on the reads. Here the sample spans 90,000 to 120,000 distinct CDR3 sequences, roughly two fifths being singletons. These receptors' targets are unknown. The sample here was CD8+ T cells from cultured PBMCs, taken from culture after CMV antigen stimulation. The source is a human donor in good health (CMV status not recorded). Some clones in this sample may be carry-over from other donors' samples.

This clonotype was found a few times. In nucleotides, the CDR3 is TGTGCCAGCAGTTTAGCGCTCTTCAGGACAGGGAACACTGAAGCTTTCTTT. This gives the protein CASSLALFRTGNTEAFF. The J gene is TRBJ1-1, the V gene TRBV6-1; 7 positions agree with TRBD1. The length of the CDR3 is 17 residues. Germline loops: CDR1 MNHNS, CDR2 SASEGT. Germline trimming cut 5 bases from V and 1 base from J; bases unmatched to any gene: 13.

This sequence joins TRBV28 and TRBJ2-3; D gene uncertain. CDR1 and CDR2 from the germline V gene are MDHEN and SYDVKM. This CDR3 region has 14 residues. Trimming stripped 2 bases from V and 2 bases from J, with 8 bases between. For the CDR3, the DNA is TGTGCCAGCAGTTTAGGAACAGCCACAGATACGCAGTATTTT. Translated: CASSLGTATDTQYF.

This chain connects TRBV28 to TRBJ1-5; TRBD1 matches at 7 bases. Looked up from germline, CDR1 is MDHEN and CDR2 is SYDVKM. The V gene end was trimmed by 0 bases and the J gene end by 1 base; junction bases not matched to a gene: 0. CDR3 length equals 15 residues. The CDR3 protein is CASSLWTGSNQPQHF. CDR3 in DNA: TGTGCCAGCAGTTTATGGACAGGGAGCAATCAGCCCCAGCATTTT.

This clonotype was detected only a few times. J is TRBJ2-5 and V is TRBV7-8; D may be TRBD1 (7 bases). The V end lost 2 bases, the J end lost 5 bases, and 15 bases lay between the germline ends. The CDR3 runs 15 residues. Germline V gene sequence: CDR1 SGHVS, CDR2 FQNEAQ. CDR3 sequence: CASSLFGRGDETQYF. The CDR3 DNA sequence: TGTGCCAGCAGCTTATTCGGCAGGGGGGATGAGACCCAGTACTTC. Full variable domain (outside the CDR3, taken from reference TRBV7-8 and TRBJ2-5): GAGVSQSPRYKVAKRGQDVALRCDPISGHVSLFWYQQALGQGPEFLTYFQNEAQLDKSGLPSDRFFAERPEGSVSTLKIQRTQQEDSAVYLCASSLFGRGDETQYFGPGTRLLVL.

At least ten counts were recorded for this clonotype. The V gene is TRBV27, the J gene TRBJ2-3; TRBD2 matches 12 bases. Germline V gives CDR1 MNHEY, CDR2 SMNVEV (reference sequence). The CDR3 is 17 residues long. V shed 3 bases, J shed 2 bases, and the junction held 6 bases outside the gene matches. The CDR3 is CASSFRGLAGHTDTQYF. DNA for the CDR3: TGTGCCAGCAGTTTCCGCGGACTAGCGGGGCACACAGATACGCAGTATTTT.

This chain uses TRBV7-9 with TRBJ2-3; weak D call: TRBD1 (5 bases). This CDR3 is built from 12 residues. V shed 4 bases and J shed 14 bases, with 16 bases lying between them. Germline CDR1 reads SEHNR; CDR2 reads FQNEAQ (reference sequence). This chain's CDR3 is CASSSQAVEWYF. The CDR3 DNA is TGTGCCAGCAGCTCACAGGCGGTTGAGTGGTATTTT. Using reference TRBV7-9 and TRBJ2-3 for the parts outside the CDR3, the full variable domain is DTGVSQNPRHKITKRGQNVTFRCDPISEHNRLYWYRQTLGQGPEFLTYFQNEAQLEKSRLLSDRFSAERPKGSFSTLEIQRTEQGDSAMYLCASSSQAVEWYFGPGTRLTVL.

The chain has TRBV6-5 and TRBJ1-2; 9 bases are a match to TRBD1. The germline V gene has CDR1 MNHEY and CDR2 SVGAGI. Trimming cost V 6 bases and J 6 bases; bases outside gene matches: 2. CDR3 size: 12 residues. This CDR3 is CASSRDRDGYTF. The CDR3 region has the DNA TGTGCCAGCAGCCGGGACAGGGATGGCTACACCTTC.

This chain links TRBV25-1 with TRBJ1-6; possible D gene TRBD1, 5 bases. This CDR3 spans 13 amino acids. V dropped 5 bases and J dropped 8 bases, with 10 bases sitting between them. Germline-derived CDR1 and CDR2 are MGHDK and SYGVNS. CDR3 sequence reads: CASSPGYYSPLHF. In nucleotides, the CDR3 is TGTGCCAGCAGTCCAGGGTATTATTCACCCCTCCACTTT.

The chain carries TRBV7-9 and TRBJ1-1, with 11 bases fitting TRBD1. Looked up from germline, CDR1 is SEHNR and CDR2 is FQNEAQ (reference sequence). V gave up 5 bases and J gave up 7 bases; unmatched junction bases: 15. The CDR3 contains 17 residues. CDR3 loop: CASSSTVTGTGGNEAFF. The CDR3 DNA follows: TGTGCCAGCAGCAGTACCGTCACCGGGACAGGGGGGAATGAAGCTTTCTTT.

This chain uses TRBV2 with TRBJ2-7; TRBD1 matches 9 bases. The germline V gene has CDR1 SNHLY and CDR2 FYNNEI. The V gene end was trimmed by 6 bases and the J gene end by 3 bases; junction bases not matched to a gene: 9. The CDR3 consists of 15 residues. The CDR3 region has the DNA TGTGCCAGCAGGATCGGGACAGGGAATATCTACGAGCAGTACTTC. It encodes CASRIGTGNIYEQYF.